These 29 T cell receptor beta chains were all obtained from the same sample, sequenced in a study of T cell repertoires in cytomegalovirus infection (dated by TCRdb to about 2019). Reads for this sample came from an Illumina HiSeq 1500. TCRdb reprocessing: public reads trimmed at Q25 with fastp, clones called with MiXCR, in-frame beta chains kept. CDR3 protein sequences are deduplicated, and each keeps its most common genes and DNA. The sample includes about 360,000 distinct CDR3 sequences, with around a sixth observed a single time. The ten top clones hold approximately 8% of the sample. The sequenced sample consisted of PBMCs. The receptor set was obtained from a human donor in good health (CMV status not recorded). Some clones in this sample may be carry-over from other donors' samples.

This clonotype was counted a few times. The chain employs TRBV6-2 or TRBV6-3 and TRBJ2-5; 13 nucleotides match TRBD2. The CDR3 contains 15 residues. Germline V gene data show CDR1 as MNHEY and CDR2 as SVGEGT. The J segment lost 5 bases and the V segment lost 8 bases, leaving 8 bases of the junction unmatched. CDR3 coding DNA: TGTGCCAGCGGGCCCTGGACTAGCGGGAGTGAGACCCAGTACTTC. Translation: CASGPWTSGSETQYF.

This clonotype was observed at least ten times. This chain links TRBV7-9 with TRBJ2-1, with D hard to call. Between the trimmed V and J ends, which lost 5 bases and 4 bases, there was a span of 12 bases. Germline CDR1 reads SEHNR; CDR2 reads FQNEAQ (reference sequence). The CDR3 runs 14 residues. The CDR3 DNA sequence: TGTGCCAGCAGCCCGGTTATGGCTTACAATGAGCAGTTCTTC. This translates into CASSPVMAYNEQFF.

The chain's CDR3 is CATSRDLLNEQFF. CDR3 nucleotides: TGTGCCACCAGCAGAGATTTGCTTAATGAGCAGTTCTTC. The chain carries TRBV15 and TRBJ2-1, with D unclear. The CDR3 consists of 13 residues. Trimming cost V 0 bases and J 7 bases, with 7 bases left between them. Per germline, CDR1 LNHNV and CDR2 YYDKDF (reference sequence).

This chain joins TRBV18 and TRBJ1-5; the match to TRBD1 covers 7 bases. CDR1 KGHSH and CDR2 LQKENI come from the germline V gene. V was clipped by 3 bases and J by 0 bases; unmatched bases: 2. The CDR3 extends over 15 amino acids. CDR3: CASSPGQSSNQPQHF. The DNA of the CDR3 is TGTGCCAGCTCACCGGGACAGTCTAGCAATCAGCCCCAGCATTTT.

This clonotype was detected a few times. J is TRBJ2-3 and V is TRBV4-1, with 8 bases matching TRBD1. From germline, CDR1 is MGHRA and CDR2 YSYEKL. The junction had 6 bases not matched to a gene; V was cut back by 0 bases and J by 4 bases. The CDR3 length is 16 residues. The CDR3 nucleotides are TGCGCCAGCAGCCAAGAACCAGGGGGCGTGTCAGATACGCAGTATTTT. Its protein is CASSQEPGGVSDTQYF.

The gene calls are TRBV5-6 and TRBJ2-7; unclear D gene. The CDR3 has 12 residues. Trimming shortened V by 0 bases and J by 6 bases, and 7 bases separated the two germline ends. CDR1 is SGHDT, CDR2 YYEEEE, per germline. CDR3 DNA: TGTGCCAGCAGCTTGGCCCCTCTCGAGCAGTACTTC. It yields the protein CASSLAPLEQYF.

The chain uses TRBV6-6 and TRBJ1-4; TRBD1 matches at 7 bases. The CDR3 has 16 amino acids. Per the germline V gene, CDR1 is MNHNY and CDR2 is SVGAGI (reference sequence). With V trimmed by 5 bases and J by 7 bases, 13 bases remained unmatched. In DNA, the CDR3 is TGTGCCAGCAGTCCGCCCCTGGACAGGTTTAGTGAAAAACTGTTTTTT. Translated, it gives CASSPPLDRFSEKLFF.

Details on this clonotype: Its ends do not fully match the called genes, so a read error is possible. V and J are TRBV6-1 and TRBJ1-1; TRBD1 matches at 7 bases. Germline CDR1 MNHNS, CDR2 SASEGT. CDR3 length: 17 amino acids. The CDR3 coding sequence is TGTGCCAGCAGACCCAAGCACAGGGGTGGGGGGAACACTGACGCTTTCTTT. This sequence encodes CASRPKHRGGGNTDAFF.

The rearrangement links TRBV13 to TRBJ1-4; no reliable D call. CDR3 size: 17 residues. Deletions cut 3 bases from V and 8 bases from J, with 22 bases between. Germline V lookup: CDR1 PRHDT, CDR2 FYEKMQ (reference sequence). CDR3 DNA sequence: TGTGCCAGCAGCTTGCGGGATGGGTCAGCCGCCTGGGAAAAACTGTTTTTT. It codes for CASSLRDGSAAWEKLFF.

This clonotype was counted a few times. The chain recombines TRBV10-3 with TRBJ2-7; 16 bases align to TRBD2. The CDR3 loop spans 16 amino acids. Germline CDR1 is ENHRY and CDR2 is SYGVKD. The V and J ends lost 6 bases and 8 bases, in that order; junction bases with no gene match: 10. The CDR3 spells CAIRVGSGLAGGKQYF. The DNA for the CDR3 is TGTGCCATCAGAGTAGGCTCGGGACTAGCGGGAGGGAAGCAGTACTTC.

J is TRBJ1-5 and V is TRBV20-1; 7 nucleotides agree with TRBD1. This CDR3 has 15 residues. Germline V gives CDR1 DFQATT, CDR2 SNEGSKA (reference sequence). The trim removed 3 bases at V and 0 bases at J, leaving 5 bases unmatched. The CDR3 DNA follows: TGCAGTGCTAGCACAGGGGAAACTAGCAATCAGCCCCAGCATTTT. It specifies CSASTGETSNQPQHF.

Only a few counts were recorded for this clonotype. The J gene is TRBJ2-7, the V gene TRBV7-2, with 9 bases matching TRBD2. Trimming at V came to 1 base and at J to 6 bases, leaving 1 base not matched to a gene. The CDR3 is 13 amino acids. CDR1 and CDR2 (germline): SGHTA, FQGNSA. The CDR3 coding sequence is TGTGCCAGCAGCTTAGTAGCGGGAGTCGAGCAGTACTTC. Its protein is CASSLVAGVEQYF.

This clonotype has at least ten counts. The DNA of the CDR3 is TGTGCCAGCAGCTTAGCGGGGGATCAGCCCCAGCATTTT. Translation: CASSLAGDQPQHF. This chain uses TRBV7-2 with TRBJ1-5; possible D gene TRBD1, 5 bases. V dropped 0 bases and J dropped 5 bases, with 5 bases sitting between them. There are 13 residues in the CDR3. CDR1 is SGHTA and CDR2 is FQGNSA in the germline V gene.

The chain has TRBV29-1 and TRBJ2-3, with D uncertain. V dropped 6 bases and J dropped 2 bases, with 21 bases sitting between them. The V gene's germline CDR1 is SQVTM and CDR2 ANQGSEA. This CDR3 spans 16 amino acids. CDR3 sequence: CSVESGYRLSTDTQYF. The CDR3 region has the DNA TGCAGCGTCGAAAGTGGGTACCGGCTATCCACAGATACGCAGTATTTT.

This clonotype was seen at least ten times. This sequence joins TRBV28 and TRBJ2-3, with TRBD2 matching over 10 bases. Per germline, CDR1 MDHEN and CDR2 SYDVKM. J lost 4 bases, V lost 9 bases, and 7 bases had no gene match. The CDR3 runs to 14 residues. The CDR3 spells CASQAGGMSDTQYF. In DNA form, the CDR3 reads TGTGCCAGTCAAGCGGGAGGGATGTCAGATACGCAGTATTTT.

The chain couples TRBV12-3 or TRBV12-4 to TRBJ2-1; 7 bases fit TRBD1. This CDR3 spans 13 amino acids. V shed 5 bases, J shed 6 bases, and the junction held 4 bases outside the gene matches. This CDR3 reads CASSGYRGNEQFF. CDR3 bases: TGTGCCAGCAGTGGCTACAGGGGCAATGAGCAGTTCTTC.

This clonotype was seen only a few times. The CDR3 DNA follows: TGTGCCAGCAGTCCACTCCGTTACAATGAGCAGTTCTTC. Residues: CASSPLRYNEQFF. V and J are TRBV11-2 and TRBJ2-1; D not certain. Deletions cut 6 bases from V and 4 bases from J, with 10 bases between. The CDR3 is made up of 13 amino acids. Per germline, CDR1 SGHAT and CDR2 FQNNGV.

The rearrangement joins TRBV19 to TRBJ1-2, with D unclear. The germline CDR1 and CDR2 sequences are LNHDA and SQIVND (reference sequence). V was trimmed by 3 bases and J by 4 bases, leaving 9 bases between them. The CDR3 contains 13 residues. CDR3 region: CASSIYRLYGYTF. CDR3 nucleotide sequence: TGTGCCAGTAGTATCTACCGTCTCTATGGCTACACCTTC.

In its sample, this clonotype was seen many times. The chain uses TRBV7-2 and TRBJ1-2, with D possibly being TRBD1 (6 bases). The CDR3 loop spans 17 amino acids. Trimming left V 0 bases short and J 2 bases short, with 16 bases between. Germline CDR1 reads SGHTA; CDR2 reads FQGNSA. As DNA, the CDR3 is TGTGCCAGCAGCTTAGCGCCCTGGGGGGCACGCAACTATGGCTACACCTTC. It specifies CASSLAPWGARNYGYTF.

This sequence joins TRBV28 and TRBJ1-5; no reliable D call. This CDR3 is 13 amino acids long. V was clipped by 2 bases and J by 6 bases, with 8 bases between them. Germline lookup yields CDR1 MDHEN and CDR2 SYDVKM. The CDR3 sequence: CASSLDDSQPQHF. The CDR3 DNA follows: TGTGCCAGCAGTTTAGACGATAGTCAGCCCCAGCATTTT.

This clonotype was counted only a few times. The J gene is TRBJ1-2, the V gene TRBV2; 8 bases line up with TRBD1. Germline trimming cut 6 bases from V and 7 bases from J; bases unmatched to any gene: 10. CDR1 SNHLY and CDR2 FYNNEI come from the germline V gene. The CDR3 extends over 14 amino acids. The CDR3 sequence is CASRPYTGGGGYTF. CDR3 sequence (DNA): TGTGCCAGCAGACCCTATACAGGGGGTGGTGGCTACACCTTC. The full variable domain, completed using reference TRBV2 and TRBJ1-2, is EPEVTQTPSHQVTQMGQEVILRCVPISNHLYFYWYRQILGQKVEFLVSFYNNEISEKSEIFDDQFSVERPDGSNFTLKIRSTKLEDSAMYFCASRPYTGGGGYTFGSGTRLTVV.

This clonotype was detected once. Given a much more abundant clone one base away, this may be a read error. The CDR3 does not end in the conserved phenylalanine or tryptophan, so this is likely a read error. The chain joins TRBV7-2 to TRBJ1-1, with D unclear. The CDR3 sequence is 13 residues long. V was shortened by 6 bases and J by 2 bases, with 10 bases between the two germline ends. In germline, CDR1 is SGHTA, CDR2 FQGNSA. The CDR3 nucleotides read TGTGCCAGCAGTTCCAGACACAACACTGAAGCTTTCTTA. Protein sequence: CASSSRHNTEAFL.

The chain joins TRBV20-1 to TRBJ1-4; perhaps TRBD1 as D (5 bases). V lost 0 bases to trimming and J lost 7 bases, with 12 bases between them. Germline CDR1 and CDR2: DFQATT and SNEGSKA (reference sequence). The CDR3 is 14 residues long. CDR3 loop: CSARDMGTGEKLFF. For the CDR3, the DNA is TGCAGTGCTAGAGATATGGGGACCGGTGAAAAACTGTTTTTT.

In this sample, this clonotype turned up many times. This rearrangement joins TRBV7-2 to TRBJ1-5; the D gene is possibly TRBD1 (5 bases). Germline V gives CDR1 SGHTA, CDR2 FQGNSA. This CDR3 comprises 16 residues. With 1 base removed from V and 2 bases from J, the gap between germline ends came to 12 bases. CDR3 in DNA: TGTGCCAGCAGCTTAGTGGGGACGGATGGCAATCAGCCCCAGCATTTT. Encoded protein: CASSLVGTDGNQPQHF.

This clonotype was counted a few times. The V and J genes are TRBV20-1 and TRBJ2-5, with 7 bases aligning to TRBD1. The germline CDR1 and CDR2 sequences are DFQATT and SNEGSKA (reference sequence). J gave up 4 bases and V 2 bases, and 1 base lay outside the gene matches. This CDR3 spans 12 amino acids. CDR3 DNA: TGCAGTGCTAGAAGGGGGCTAGAGACCCAGTACTTC. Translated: CSARRGLETQYF.

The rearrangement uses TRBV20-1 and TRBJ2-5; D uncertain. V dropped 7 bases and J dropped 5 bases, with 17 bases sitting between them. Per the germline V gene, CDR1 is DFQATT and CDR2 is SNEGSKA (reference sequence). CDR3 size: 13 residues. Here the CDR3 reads CSVVRLGRETQYF. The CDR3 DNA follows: TGCAGTGTAGTCCGCTTGGGTCGGGAGACCCAGTACTTC.

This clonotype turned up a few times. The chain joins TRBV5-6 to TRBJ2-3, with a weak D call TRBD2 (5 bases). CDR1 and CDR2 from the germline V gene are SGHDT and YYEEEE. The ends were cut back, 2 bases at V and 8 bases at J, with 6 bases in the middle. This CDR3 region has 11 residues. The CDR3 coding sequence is TGTGCCAGCAGCTTTGAGGGTACGCAGTATTTT. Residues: CASSFEGTQYF.

The CDR3 sequence is CASRGTANNEQFF. CDR3 nucleotides: TGTGCCAGCAGAGGGACAGCAAACAATGAGCAGTTCTTC. The genes are TRBV6-5 and TRBJ2-1, with 7 bases that match TRBD1. Germline-derived CDR1 and CDR2 are MNHEY and SVGAGI. The CDR3 runs 13 residues. Trimming took 6 bases from V and 5 from J; bases not matched to a gene: 4.

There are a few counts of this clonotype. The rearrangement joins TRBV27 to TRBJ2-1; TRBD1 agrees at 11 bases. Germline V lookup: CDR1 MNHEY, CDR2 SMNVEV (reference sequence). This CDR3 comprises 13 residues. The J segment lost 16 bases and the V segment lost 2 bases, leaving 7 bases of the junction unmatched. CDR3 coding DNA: TGTGCCAGCAGTTTAGGGACAGGGGGAGAAAGTTTCTTC. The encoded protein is CASSLGTGGESFF.